The 25 T cell receptor beta chains listed next were all sequenced from one sample in a study of T cell responses to AZD1222 COVID-19 vaccine. The table came from immunoSEQ multiplex PCR; TCRdb's copy has only in-frame clones and leaves some out. Seen here are about 150,000 clones, roughly 93% observed once, and the top ten hold 5% to 6.5%. The specimen comprised peripheral blood, sampled on day 0 of AZD1222 vaccination. The receptor set was obtained from an adult in good health.

This clone appeared a single time. The chain couples TRBV12-5 to TRBJ1-1; a possible D gene is TRBD1 (5 bases). Germline assignment: CDR1 LGHNT and CDR2 FRNRAP. V shed 0 bases and J shed 4 bases, with 24 bases lying between them. CDR3 length: 19 amino acids. The CDR3 sequence is CASGLVLGQGVGGGTEAFF. The CDR3 region has the DNA TGTGCTAGTGGTTTGGTACTTGGGCAGGGCGTCGGCGGTGGCACTGAAGCTTTCTTT.

The rearrangement links TRBV13 to TRBJ2-5, with 13 bases identical to TRBD2. CDR3 length: 15 amino acids. Trimming took 4 bases from V and 5 from J; bases not matched to a gene: 4. CDR1 PRHDT and CDR2 FYEKMQ come from the germline V gene (reference sequence). The DNA of the CDR3 is TGTGCCAGCAGCTCCCCGACTAGCGGGAGGGAGACCCAGTACTTC. Translating it yields CASSSPTSGRETQYF.

The chain uses TRBV18 and TRBJ1-5; 7 bases align to TRBD1. The CDR3 has 15 amino acids. Germline CDR1 reads KGHSH; CDR2 reads LQKENI. V was pared by 3 bases and J by 4 bases, with 6 bases of the junction left unmatched. The CDR3 nucleotides read TGTGCCAGCTCACCTATGGGACAGAGAAATCAGCCCCAGCATTTT. This translates into CASSPMGQRNQPQHF.

The chain couples TRBV6-6 to TRBJ2-7; 14 bases are a match to TRBD2. V lost 5 bases to trimming and J lost 5 bases; unmatched junction nucleotides: 11. The germline gives CDR1 MNHNY, CDR2 SVGAGI (reference sequence). The CDR3 contains 17 residues. This CDR3 reads CASSQSRLAGGLDEQYF. The CDR3 DNA is TGTGCCAGCAGTCAATCTAGACTAGCGGGAGGGCTGGACGAGCAGTACTTC.

The J gene is TRBJ2-5, the V gene TRBV6-6; TRBD1 or TRBD2 may be the D gene (6 bases each). The CDR3 totals 19 residues. Deletions cut 5 bases from V and 5 bases from J, with 30 bases between. Germline V CDR1 and CDR2: MNHNY, SVGAGI (reference sequence). The CDR3 loop is CASSPQPHYREEGWETQYF. Here the CDR3 DNA reads TGTGCCAGCAGTCCCCAACCACATTACAGGGAGGAGGGCTGGGAGACCCAGTACTTC.

The chain is built from TRBV19 and TRBJ2-1, with unresolved D. The CDR3 runs to 11 residues. In germline, CDR1 is LNHDA, CDR2 SQIVND (reference sequence). V was trimmed by 9 bases and J by 8 bases, leaving 11 bases between them. CDR3 sequence: CASSSEDEQFF. CDR3 sequence (DNA): TGTGCCAGCTCGTCCGAGGATGAGCAGTTCTTC.

V gene TRBV7-7 combines with J gene TRBJ2-1, with 7 bases fitting TRBD2. With 7 bases clipped from V and 2 bases from J, the junction kept 8 bases outside the gene matches. Germline assignment: CDR1 SSHAT and CDR2 FNYEAQ (reference sequence). The CDR3 contains 15 residues. The CDR3 DNA is TGTGCCAGCATCCTGAGGCGGGAGCCCTACAATGAGCAGTTCTTC. This sequence encodes CASILRREPYNEQFF.

The rearrangement uses TRBV5-5 and TRBJ2-5; D perhaps matches TRBD1 (5 bases). Germline loops: CDR1 SGHKS, CDR2 YYEKEE (reference sequence). V gave up 2 bases and J gave up 4 bases, with 6 bases separating them. This CDR3 comprises 12 residues. The CDR3 nucleotides read TGTGCCAGCAGCTTTCAGGGAGAGACCCAGTACTTC. Its translation is CASSFQGETQYF.

This chain uses TRBV6-2 or TRBV6-3 with TRBJ1-2; 7 nucleotides agree with TRBD1. Losses at the gene ends were 5 bases for V and 4 bases for J; bases not matched to a gene: 7. The CDR3 is 14 residues long. Germline CDR1 is MNHEY and CDR2 is SVGEGT. CDR3 bases: TGTGCCAGCAGTAATACAGGGGCTGGCTATGGCTACACCTTC. The encoded protein is CASSNTGAGYGYTF.

The chain combines TRBV7-8 with TRBJ1-1; weak D call: TRBD1 (5 bases). This CDR3 contains 14 residues. Germline-derived CDR1 and CDR2 are SGHVS and FQNEAQ. The ends were cut back, 1 base at V and 3 bases at J, with 9 bases in the middle. The CDR3, as DNA: TGTGCCAGCAGCTTAGTTCTGGGGGACACTGAAGCTTTCTTT. Protein sequence: CASSLVLGDTEAFF.

This chain joins TRBV3-1 (or the pseudogene TRBV3-2) and TRBJ1-4; possible D gene TRBD1, 5 bases. This CDR3 has 14 amino acids. The germline V and J ends were trimmed by 0 bases and 7 bases, with 9 bases remaining between them. CDR1 and CDR2 (germline): LGHDT, YNNKEL (reference sequence). Here the CDR3 reads CASSQDGGSEKLFF. CDR3 bases: TGTGCCAGCAGCCAAGATGGGGGAAGTGAAAAACTGTTTTTT.

The rearrangement joins TRBV2 to TRBJ1-2; D possibly corresponds to TRBD1 (6 bases). CDR3 length equals 14 residues. Deletions cut 6 bases from V and 1 base from J, with 12 bases between. Germline-derived CDR1 and CDR2 are SNHLY and FYNNEI. The CDR3 DNA is TGTGCCAGCAGCCGGACAGTAAATAACTATGGCTACACCTTC. It encodes CASSRTVNNYGYTF.

V is TRBV21-1 and J is TRBJ2-7; the D call TRBD1 from the table was never checked on the DNA. TRBV21-1 is reported as a pseudogene. The CDR3 consists of 14 residues. The CDR3 loop is CASSKSEGDYEQYF. DNA for the CDR3: TGTGCCAGCAGCAAAAGTGAAGGGGACTACGAGCAGTACTTC.

V usage is TRBV2 and J usage is TRBJ1-1, with a possible D match to TRBD1 (5 bases). The CDR3 sequence is 15 residues long. The germline V gene has CDR1 SNHLY and CDR2 FYNNEI. Trimming removed 7 bases from V and 5 bases from J, with 20 bases in between. CDR3 sequence (DNA): TGTGCCAGCAAACCGTCGGAGGGGCGCGGGACTGAAGCTTTCTTT. Protein product: CASKPSEGRGTEAFF.

The chain employs TRBV7-9 and TRBJ2-7; 7 bases map to TRBD1. Trimming cost V 4 bases and J 4 bases; bases outside gene matches: 4. The CDR3 runs 13 residues. Germline V gene lookup returns CDR1 SEHNR and CDR2 FQNEAQ (reference sequence). CDR3 sequence (DNA): TGTGCCAGCAGCTCTACAGGGGTGTACGAGCAGTACTTC. Translation: CASSSTGVYEQYF. Complete variable domain (other parts from reference TRBV7-9 and TRBJ2-7): DTGVSQNPRHKITKRGQNVTFRCDPISEHNRLYWYRQTLGQGPEFLTYFQNEAQLEKSRLLSDRFSAERPKGSFSTLEIQRTEQGDSAMYLCASSSTGVYEQYFGPGTRLTVT.

V and J are TRBV4-1 and TRBJ2-1; D is perhaps TRBD2 (7 bases). With 2 bases removed from V and 7 bases from J, the gap between germline ends came to 18 bases. The length of the CDR3 is 16 residues. Looked up from germline, CDR1 is MGHRA and CDR2 is YSYEKL. The CDR3: CASSQSRGGVGNEQFF. CDR3 coding DNA: TGCGCCAGCAGCCAAAGTCGCGGGGGCGTGGGGAATGAGCAGTTCTTC.

This sequence joins TRBV5-4 and TRBJ2-5; D gene ambiguous. Per germline, CDR1 SGHNT and CDR2 YYREEE (reference sequence). The CDR3 sequence is 11 residues long. V lost 4 bases and J lost 5, with 6 bases in between. CDR3 protein: CASSAGETQYF. CDR3 DNA sequence: TGTGCCAGCAGCGCCGGTGAGACCCAGTACTTC.

In this sample, this clone turned up once. The rearrangement uses TRBV19 and TRBJ2-7, with a tentative D call TRBD2 (5 bases). V lost 5 bases, J lost 5 bases, and 13 bases lay in between. CDR1 is LNHDA, CDR2 SQIVND, per germline (reference sequence). CDR3 length: 13 residues. CDR3 sequence: CASSPRDGNEQYF. CDR3 in DNA: TGTGCCAGTAGTCCCCGGGATGGCAACGAGCAGTACTTC.

This chain connects TRBV12-5 to TRBJ2-5; D is ambiguous. The V end lost 2 bases, the J end lost 7 bases, and 5 bases lay between the germline ends. There are 11 residues in the CDR3. Germline V lookup: CDR1 LGHNT, CDR2 FRNRAP. The CDR3 bases are TGTGCTAGTGGTTTGTCGTGGACCCAGTACTTC. Its protein product is CASGLSWTQYF.

The J gene is TRBJ2-5, the V gene TRBV7-9; the D is unclear. V was trimmed by 3 bases and J by 4 bases, leaving 9 bases between them. The CDR3 totals 13 residues. Germline-derived CDR1 and CDR2 are SEHNR and FQNEAQ (reference sequence). DNA of the CDR3: TGTGCCAGCAGCTTTAATGGGCGAGAGACCCAGTACTTC. As protein: CASSFNGRETQYF.

The chain carries TRBV5-6 and TRBJ1-1, with 8 bases lining up with TRBD1. CDR3 length: 15 amino acids. CDR1 and CDR2 from the germline V gene are SGHDT and YYEEEE. Trimming at V came to 2 bases and at J to 7 bases, leaving 10 bases not matched to a gene. The CDR3 region is CASSLGRGPLHEAFF. CDR3 bases: TGTGCCAGCAGCTTAGGCAGGGGGCCACTTCATGAAGCTTTCTTT.

The chain joins TRBV24-1 to TRBJ2-7; 12 nucleotides match TRBD2. The V gene end was trimmed by 5 bases and the J gene end by 6 bases; junction bases not matched to a gene: 7. Germline lookup yields CDR1 KGHDR and CDR2 SFDVKD. This CDR3 comprises 15 residues. CDR3: CATSAVLAGGAEQYF. CDR3 DNA: TGTGCCACCAGTGCCGTCCTAGCGGGAGGGGCCGAGCAGTACTTC.

This chain connects TRBV6-1 to TRBJ2-7; D perhaps matches TRBD1 (5 bases). Germline V gives CDR1 MNHNS, CDR2 SASEGT. The CDR3 has 16 amino acids. Trimming stripped 1 base from V and 1 base from J, with 14 bases between. CDR3 protein: CASSEGAGIISYEQYF. Here the CDR3 DNA reads TGTGCCAGCAGTGAAGGGGCAGGGATTATATCCTACGAGCAGTACTTC.

The DNA for the CDR3 is TGTGCCAGCTCACCGGAGTCCGCGTTGGGCGACACTGAAGCTTTCTTT. This codes for CASSPESALGDTEAFF. V gene TRBV18 combines with J gene TRBJ1-1; D ambiguous. Trimming shortened V by 3 bases and J by 3 bases, and 17 bases separated the two germline ends. The CDR3 has 16 residues. The germline V gene has CDR1 KGHSH and CDR2 LQKENI.

The rearrangement uses TRBV4-1 and TRBJ1-1, with D possibly being TRBD1 (5 bases). Trimming took 0 bases from V and 4 from J, leaving 9 bases between them. The CDR3 contains 14 residues. Germline lookup yields CDR1 MGHRA and CDR2 YSYEKL. CDR3 amino acids: CASSQDWTTTEAFF. CDR3 bases: TGCGCCAGCAGCCAAGATTGGACAACCACTGAAGCTTTCTTT.